The present T cell receptor (beta chain) was sequenced within a study of PD-1 blockade in classical Hodgkin lymphoma. This table comes from immunoSEQ multiplex PCR, and its TCRdb copy is limited to in-frame clones, with some not included. The sample carries fewer than 50,000 clones, more than 85% recorded once. Broader study findings: Whatever underlies the repertoire differences (possibly disease activity or prior therapy) remains undefined. Patients who began taking nivolumab under 1 year after ASCT were left out. Relapsed/refractory patients reportedly had the lowest baseline TCR diversity, below newly diagnosed patients, who were below healthy donors.

Every one of the patients relapsed after autologous stem cell transplantation (brentuximab vedotin exposure was variable). Best responses fell into complete response, partial response or progressive disease. V lost 6 bases and J 2 bases, leaving 2 bases between the germline ends. Germline V gene data show CDR1 as MNHEY and CDR2 as SVGAGI. This CDR3 region has 11 residues. For this clone: The antigen remains unidentified.

The gene calls are TRBV6-5 and TRBJ2-1; D uncertain. This receptor was obtained from a human donor with classical Hodgkin lymphoma. The sample consisted of peripheral blood mononuclear cells (PBMCs), taken before the second cycle of nivolumab. The CDR3 sequence is CASRTYNEQFF. The CDR3 nucleotides read TGTGCCAGCAGAACCTACAATGAGCAGTTCTTC.